This entry features one T cell receptor beta chain sequence. Time point given: baseline pretreatment blood. Specified treatment: 15 Gy SBRT to primary tumor, nephrectomy 4 weeks later. After SBRT, blood was collected at 2 and 4 weeks, plus baseline. Assay used: immunoSEQ multiplex PCR; TCRdb lists only in-frame clones, some missing. In the table there are about 150,000 clones, about 88% of which are singletons. The CDR3 totals 14 residues. This sample is drawn from a study of radiation and T cells in renal cell carcinoma. The wider study: Nephrectomy followed 15 Gy stereotactic body radiation by 4 weeks.

This receptor was obtained from a woman in her 50s with renal cell carcinoma. Sequences were derived from blood, sampled from a patient whose treatment included radiotherapy and nephrectomy. This chain connects TRBV21-1 to TRBJ2-7; the listed D gene, TRBD1, was not tested against the DNA. TRBV21-1 is annotated as a pseudogene. The CDR3 bases are TGTGCCAGCAAGGATCACAGGGGATTCCACGAGCAGTACTTC. Translation gives CASKDHRGFHEQYF.